The TCR beta chain described here comes from a study of regulatory T cells. General study points: Hydrophobic residues at CDR3 positions 6 and 7 were enriched in conventional CD4+ T cells of CD3G-deficient patients. In patients, unique TRB V-J pairs were restricted and V/J usage skewed, especially in Tregs.

Primers: 52 TRBV forward and 13 TRBJ reverse. The method was immunoSEQ multiplex PCR; TCRdb's version includes in-frame clones alone and lacks a portion of them. The sample holds around 29,000 clones; about 93% are singletons and the top ten take 0.85% to 1%. The CDR3 is made up of 15 amino acids. V lost 4 bases to trimming and J lost 5 bases, with 16 bases between them. From germline, CDR1 is MDHEN and CDR2 SYDVKM. Patients aged 2 to 39 years had fewer naive and more memory CD4+ and CD8+ T cells. With regard to this clone: No antigen is known for it.

The genes are TRBV28 and TRBJ2-3; TRBD2 is a possible D gene (5 bases). The sequencing sample was made of conventional CD4+ T cells sorted from blood. The sequence came from a child aged 2-15 years with CD3G deficiency. The CDR3 loop reads CASSSSVLAQDTQYF. The CDR3 DNA sequence: TGTGCCAGCAGTTCATCCGTCCTAGCCCAAGATACGCAGTATTTT. The full variable domain, rest sourced from reference TRBV28 and TRBJ2-3, is DVKVTQSSRYLVKRTGEKVFLECVQDMDHENMFWYRQDPGLGLRLIYFSYDVKMKEKGDIPEGYSVSREKKERFSLILESASTNQTSMYLCASSSSVLAQDTQYFGPGTRLTVL.